The 2 T cell receptor beta chains given below trace back to one sample, sequenced in a study of T-cell memory formation after mild COVID-19. TCRdb re-derived calls from the 5' RACE reads in MiXCR, one entry per CDR3 protein. The sample has a few hundred thousand distinct CDR3 sequences; approximately 15% are singletons. Input material: PBMCs or a T cell subset sorted from them (not recorded which). All receptors derive from a young man who had mild COVID-19 (a few samples of this study predate the infection). Cell type and time point are not known.

V usage is TRBV28 and J usage is TRBJ1-2; 10 bases align to TRBD1. Germline assignment: CDR1 MDHEN and CDR2 SYDVKM. CDR3 size: 13 residues. The junction had 9 bases not matched to a gene; V was cut back by 11 bases and J by 6 bases. The CDR3 is CAAETGGFHGYTF. The DNA of the CDR3 is TGTGCCGCAGAGACAGGGGGCTTTCATGGCTACACCTTC.

In this sample, this clonotype turned up a few times. The V and J genes are TRBV4-3 and TRBJ2-1; a weak D match, TRBD1 (5 bases). The CDR3 runs 16 residues. V lost 3 bases and J 6 bases, leaving 18 bases between the germline ends. Looked up from germline, CDR1 is LGHNA and CDR2 is YSLEER. CDR3 coding DNA: TGCGCCAGCAGCCAGGTAGGACAATCGAGAGGCAATGAGCAGTTCTTC. Encoded protein: CASSQVGQSRGNEQFF.